This T cell receptor beta chain emerged from a study of blood T cell repertoires in COVID-19. Across the study: Specimens from acute and convalescent COVID-19 originated in the United States, Italy and Spain. T cells, B-cell-depleted T cells, or PBMCs provided the cDNA or gDNA that served as material.

Germline V gene sequence: CDR1 LNHDA, CDR2 SQIVND (reference sequence). This CDR3 is 18 amino acids long. J was trimmed by 5 bases and V by 3 bases; bases with no gene match: 10. Under the authors' procedure: Estimation of nucleated cell counts was performed using reference gene primer amplification. Only in-frame clones appear in the TCRdb table, and some are missing; sequencing was by immunoSEQ multiplex PCR. The V and J calls and the clone size are those of that table, but D and trimming were determined from the DNA. This sample has 200,000 to 250,000 clones, with 88% found just once. This chain joins TRBV19 and TRBJ2-1, with TRBD2 matching 13 bases. The specimen sequenced was peripheral blood. This clonotype was obtained from a woman aged 40 to 55 who had recovered from COVID-19. Here the CDR3 reads CASSIVRTSGRGNNEQFF. The CDR3 DNA is TGTGCCAGTAGTATCGTCCGGACTAGCGGGAGAGGAAACAATGAGCAGTTCTTC.